A single count supports the clone carrying this T cell receptor (beta chain). Its antigen is as yet unknown. The data stem from a study of Ad26.COV2.S vaccination and SARS-CoV-2 variants. Study background: Donor was assigned to the Ad26.COV2.S arm of trial COV1001. Ad26.COV2.S, an intramuscular injection, was given once or twice 56 days apart.

Treatment meaning: roughly 20 received Ad26.COV2.S at low or high dose, single or two shots; about 5 received placebo; per-sample allocation not given. The samples date from day 63 after the first vaccine or placebo injection. The study's findings and limits: After vaccination, reports described spike-specific CD8+ and CD4+ T cell responses as showing substantial breadth. The TCR breadth and depth analyses may have produced an underestimate of total T cell responses.

Some clones are missing from TCRdb's copy, which holds only in-frame ones; the method was immunoSEQ multiplex PCR. The sample lists about 350,000 clones; approximately 86% were seen once. The germline CDR1 and CDR2 sequences are SGHNT and YYREEE (reference sequence). V lost 5 bases and J 4 bases, leaving 19 bases between the germline ends. The CDR3 loop spans 16 amino acids. This sequence originates from a person between 18 and 59 years old who received the Ad26.COV2.S COVID-19 vaccine or a placebo. The chain couples TRBV5-4 to TRBJ2-1, with D perhaps being TRBD1 or TRBD2 (7 bases each). The sample in question was peripheral blood, obtained in a trial of Ad26.COV2.S vaccine versus placebo. The CDR3 coding sequence is TGTGCCAGCAGTTCAGGGGAGGGGGCGCGTTACAATGAGCAGTTCTTC. Amino acid sequence: CASSSGEGARYNEQFF.